The clone carrying this T cell receptor (beta chain) was seen at least ten times. No antigen is known for it. This sample is part of a study of T cell repertoires in cytomegalovirus infection. Study as a whole: Shared public TCR beta signatures pointed to both CMV infection and a matching HLA type. Notes on the study in general: There were carriers of CMV plus the relevant HLA, and cumulative public TCR beta family frequency identified them.

TCRdb ran MiXCR on the reads and lists one entry per CDR3 protein. The sample includes some 300,000 distinct CDR3 sequences, around 9.6% of them seen just once. The CDR3 consists of 13 residues. V shed 4 bases and J shed 9 bases, with 12 bases lying between them. CDR1 is SGHTA and CDR2 is FQGNSA in the germline V gene. The TCR originated in a human donor in good health (CMV status not recorded). Some clones in this sample may be carry-over from other donors' samples. The J gene is TRBJ2-2, the V gene TRBV7-2; maybe TRBD2 (6 bases). The sequenced sample was PBMCs. The CDR3 sequence: CASSSRESRELFF. The DNA for the CDR3 is TGTGCCAGCAGCTCCCGGGAGTCCAGGGAGCTGTTTTTT. The variable domain in full, with the rest retrieved from reference TRBV7-2 and TRBJ2-2, is GAGVSQSPSNKVTEKGKDVELRCDPISGHTALYWYRQSLGQGLEFLIYFQGNSAPDKSGLPSDRFSAERTGGSVSTLTIQRTQQEDSAVYLCASSSRESRELFFGEGSRLTVL.